Below, 29 T cell receptor beta chains from the same sample are listed, as sequenced in a study of blood T cell repertoires in COVID-19. Assay: immunoSEQ multiplex PCR; the TCRdb copy retains only in-frame clones and omits some. The sample shows approximately 270,000 clones, 75% to 95% of them seen only once. Material: PBMCs or T cells enriched from blood (not recorded which). These receptors were obtained from a man in his forties who had been exposed to COVID-19.

The V and J genes are TRBV6-5 and TRBJ1-2; 9 nucleotides agree with TRBD1. V lost 6 bases, J lost 7 bases, and 6 bases stayed unmatched. Germline CDR1 MNHEY, CDR2 SVGAGI. There are 13 residues in the CDR3. The CDR3 protein is CASRITGGGGYTF. The CDR3 region has the DNA TGTGCCAGCAGGATCACAGGGGGCGGTGGCTACACCTTC.

The chain links TRBV7-9 to TRBJ1-5; TRBD1 might be the D (5 bases). The CDR3 runs to 18 residues. From germline, CDR1 is SEHNR and CDR2 FQNEAQ (reference sequence). Trimming took off 2 bases at V and 1 base at J, with 18 bases between the two ends. Here the CDR3 reads CASSLKAGRGRSNQPQHF. The CDR3 DNA follows: TGTGCCAGCAGCTTAAAGGCGGGGAGGGGAAGGAGCAATCAGCCCCAGCATTTT.

The chain uses TRBV4-1 and TRBJ1-5; 7 nucleotides align to TRBD1. Germline CDR1 is MGHRA and CDR2 is YSYEKL. CDR3 length: 15 residues. J was trimmed by 4 bases and V by 2 bases; bases with no gene match: 5. Written as DNA, the CDR3 is TGCGCCAGCAGCCAACACATCAGGGGGAATCAGCCCCAGCATTTT. Translation: CASSQHIRGNQPQHF.

J is TRBJ1-1 and V is TRBV30; TRBD1 might be the D (6 bases). V lost 0 bases and J 10 bases, leaving 12 bases between the germline ends. Per germline, CDR1 GTSNPN and CDR2 SVGIG (reference sequence). The CDR3 covers 12 residues. Here the CDR3 reads CAWSVTGTSAFF. The DNA for the CDR3 is TGTGCCTGGAGTGTAACAGGGACATCAGCTTTCTTT.

The genes are TRBV27 and TRBJ2-5, with 10 bases aligning to TRBD1. J lost 5 bases, V lost 5 bases, and 11 bases had no gene match. Germline values: CDR1 MNHEY, CDR2 SMNVEV (reference sequence). CDR3 size: 16 residues. In nucleotides, the CDR3 is TGTGCCAGCAGTCCCAGGGGGACAGGGGCGGCGGAGACCCAGTACTTC. It specifies CASSPRGTGAAETQYF.

V gene TRBV30 combines with J gene TRBJ2-2; 8 bases agree with TRBD2. After removal of 3 bases from V and 1 base from J, the junction contained 4 bases not matched to a gene. In germline, CDR1 is GTSNPN, CDR2 SVGIG (reference sequence). CDR3 length: 15 amino acids. CDR3 nucleotide sequence: TGTGCCTGGAGAGGTAGCGGGGTGAACACCGGGGAGCTGTTTTTT. This codes for CAWRGSGVNTGELFF.

The chain uses TRBV7-3 and TRBJ2-5; tentative D call: TRBD1 (5 bases). Trimming left V 1 base short and J 5 bases short, with 14 bases between. The germline V gene encodes CDR1 SGHTA and CDR2 FQGTGA. The CDR3 spans 15 residues. CDR3 in DNA: TGTGCCAGCAGCTTAAGGCCCAATAAGGGGGAGACCCAGTACTTC. It yields the protein CASSLRPNKGETQYF.

V is TRBV9 and J is TRBJ2-3; no reliable D call. The V gene lost 4 bases and the J gene lost 3 bases, with 15 bases spanning the gap. This CDR3 has 15 amino acids. CDR1 is SGDLS, CDR2 YYNGEE, per germline. CDR3 sequence reads: CASSLRLVQTDTQYF. In DNA form, the CDR3 reads TGTGCCAGCAGCTTACGACTCGTACAAACAGATACGCAGTATTTT.

The rearrangement uses TRBV24-1 and TRBJ1-2; 8 nucleotides align to TRBD1. Germline-derived CDR1 and CDR2 are KGHDR and SFDVKD. This CDR3 spans 14 amino acids. The junction had 5 bases not matched to a gene; V was cut back by 5 bases and J by 4 bases. CDR3 protein: CATSAADRAYGYTF. CDR3 DNA: TGTGCCACCAGTGCCGCGGACAGGGCCTATGGCTACACCTTC.

This rearrangement joins TRBV19 to TRBJ1-2; TRBD1 is a possible D gene (6 bases). The V end lost 8 bases, the J end lost 4 bases, and 23 bases lay between the germline ends. This CDR3 spans 16 amino acids. Germline loops: CDR1 LNHDA, CDR2 SQIVND (reference sequence). The CDR3 sequence is CASRKIPRQAAYGYTF. The DNA of the CDR3 is TGTGCCAGTCGCAAAATTCCTCGACAGGCGGCCTATGGCTACACCTTC.

The chain carries TRBV7-2 and TRBJ2-7, with 10 bases that match TRBD2. Per the germline V gene, CDR1 is SGHTA and CDR2 is FQGNSA. This CDR3 is 17 amino acids long. V lost 5 bases to trimming and J lost 0 bases; unmatched junction nucleotides: 10. CDR3 DNA sequence: TGTGCCAGCAGCCACGCTGCTAGCGGGAGTAACTCCTACGAGCAGTACTTC. Residues: CASSHAASGSNSYEQYF.

This clone was picked up a small number of times. The V call is TRBV9, the J call TRBJ2-7; 7 bases agree with TRBD1. This CDR3 has 15 residues. V lost 4 bases to trimming and J lost 1 base; unmatched junction nucleotides: 8. CDR1 and CDR2 from the germline V gene are SGDLS and YYNGEE. The CDR3 region has the DNA TGTGCCAGCAGCCCTCGGGACAGTAATTCCTACGAGCAGTACTTC. This encodes CASSPRDSNSYEQYF.

This chain links TRBV28 with TRBJ2-7, with a possible D match to TRBD1 (5 bases). Trimming pared 6 bases from V and 0 bases from J, leaving 15 bases between. CDR3 length: 15 amino acids. CDR1 is MDHEN and CDR2 is SYDVKM in the germline V gene. CDR3 nucleotides: TGTGCCAGCAGCGGACAAGAAAAAAGCTCCTACGAGCAGTACTTC. This encodes CASSGQEKSSYEQYF.

This rearrangement joins TRBV27 to TRBJ1-2; D is ambiguous. The germline gives CDR1 MNHEY, CDR2 SMNVEV (reference sequence). The CDR3 loop spans 13 amino acids. Trimming removed 0 bases at V and 0 bases at J, with 2 bases between. Here the CDR3 DNA reads TGTGCCAGCAGTTTATCCTCTAACTATGGCTACACCTTC. It codes for CASSLSSNYGYTF.

In its sample, this clone was seen a few times. The chain is built from TRBV6-1 and TRBJ1-3, with D possibly being TRBD1 (6 bases). Trimming took 1 base from V and 9 from J, leaving 10 bases between them. This CDR3 spans 13 amino acids. Looked up from germline, CDR1 is MNHNS and CDR2 is SASEGT. Here the CDR3 DNA reads TGTGCCAGCAGTGAAGGGGGGCAGAGCACCATATATTTT. Translated: CASSEGGQSTIYF.

CDR3 in amino acids: CASRTGGSWYGYTF. CDR3 nucleotides: TGTGCCAGCAGGACAGGGGGGAGTTGGTATGGCTACACCTTC. The chain joins TRBV27 to TRBJ1-2; 9 bases line up with TRBD1. V trimming: 6 bases; J trimming: 5 bases; junction bases outside the gene matches: 7. CDR1 and CDR2 (germline): MNHEY, SMNVEV (reference sequence). The CDR3 extends over 14 amino acids.

The V call is TRBV9, the J call TRBJ1-1; D is ambiguous. This CDR3 region has 14 residues. Trimming cost V 0 bases and J 5 bases, with 11 bases left between them. Germline CDR1 reads SGDLS; CDR2 reads YYNGEE. The CDR3 sequence is CASSVDGSGTEAFF. CDR3 nucleotide sequence: TGTGCCAGCAGCGTAGATGGTTCCGGTACTGAAGCTTTCTTT. Full variable domain (outside the CDR3, taken from reference TRBV9 and TRBJ1-1): DSGVTQTPKHLITATGQRVTLRCSPRSGDLSVYWYQQSLDQGLQFLIQYYNGEERAKGNILERFSAQQFPDLHSELNLSSLELGDSALYFCASSVDGSGTEAFFGQGTRLTVV.

The chain recombines TRBV29-1 with TRBJ2-7, with TRBD1 matching over 11 bases. The CDR3 has 13 amino acids. V lost 6 bases to trimming and J lost 0 bases; unmatched junction nucleotides: 1. Germline-derived CDR1 and CDR2 are SQVTM and ANQGSEA. The CDR3 DNA reads as TGCAGCGTGGGACAGGGGGGCTCCTACGAGCAGTACTTC. It codes for CSVGQGGSYEQYF.

On this clone itself: The identical CDR3 is also encoded by other nucleotide sequences in the sample. The chain has TRBV27 and TRBJ1-1, with 7 bases identical to TRBD1. Germline lookup yields CDR1 MNHEY and CDR2 SMNVEV (reference sequence). The CDR3 has 14 amino acids. V lost 3 bases to trimming and J lost 0 bases; unmatched junction nucleotides: 1. The CDR3 region has the DNA TGTGCCAGCAGTTTGGGACAGATGAACACTGAAGCTTTCTTT. It codes for CASSLGQMNTEAFF.

This clone was observed a single time. The CDR3 is CASSPTRDRGPGQAQYF. The CDR3 DNA reads TGTGCCAGCAGTCCGACCCGTGACAGGGGGCCGGGTCAAGCGCAGTATTTT. The rearrangement links TRBV28 to TRBJ2-3; 10 bases fit TRBD1. The CDR3 spans 17 residues. The J segment lost 10 bases and the V segment lost 5 bases, leaving 18 bases of the junction unmatched. Germline CDR1 reads MDHEN; CDR2 reads SYDVKM.

V gene TRBV19 combines with J gene TRBJ2-7; TRBD1 matches at 11 bases. Per germline, CDR1 LNHDA and CDR2 SQIVND (reference sequence). This CDR3 is 16 amino acids long. The J segment lost 1 base and the V segment lost 4 bases, leaving 6 bases of the junction unmatched. In DNA form, the CDR3 reads TGTGCCAGTAGTAGTTCCGGGACAGGGGGGTCCTACGAGCAGTACTTC. It translates to CASSSSGTGGSYEQYF.

The CDR3 DNA is TGTGCCAGCAGTGGTTGGCGGGAAGTCAGTGAGCAGTACTTC. It encodes CASSGWREVSEQYF. The chain couples TRBV5-4 to TRBJ2-7, with D maybe TRBD2 (6 bases). The CDR3 totals 14 residues. Germline V gene data show CDR1 as SGHNT and CDR2 as YYREEE (reference sequence). The V end lost 5 bases, the J end lost 7 bases, and 19 bases lay between the germline ends.

CDR3 nucleotides: TGTGCCAGCAGCCTCTACTACGTGAGTAGCAATCAGCCCCAGCATTTT. Translation gives CASSLYYVSSNQPQHF. The chain uses TRBV5-5 and TRBJ1-5; the D is unclear. This CDR3 has 16 amino acids. Germline CDR1 is SGHKS and CDR2 is YYEKEE (reference sequence). V was clipped by 4 bases and J by 0 bases, with 14 bases between them.

This clone was seen once. The rearrangement uses TRBV19 and TRBJ1-1, with a possible D match to TRBD1 (5 bases). This CDR3 region has 16 residues. CDR1 and CDR2 from the germline V gene are LNHDA and SQIVND (reference sequence). The V and J ends lost 5 bases and 3 bases respectively, with 19 bases between them. The CDR3 coding sequence is TGTGCCAGTAGTGCCCTCGGGGGGGAAGGGTACACTGAAGCTTTCTTT. Translation gives CASSALGGEGYTEAFF.

V usage is TRBV29-1 and J usage is TRBJ1-1; no firm D call. The CDR3 is 14 residues long. Per germline, CDR1 SQVTM and CDR2 ANQGSEA. Trimming cost V 5 bases and J 2 bases, with 15 bases left between them. CDR3 nucleotides: TGCAGCGTTAGAGGAGGGTCCCGTAACACTGAAGCTTTCTTT. Protein sequence: CSVRGGSRNTEAFF. Together with reference TRBV29-1 and TRBJ1-1, the CDR3 gives the full variable domain: SAVISQKPSRDICQRGTSLTIQCQVDSQVTMMFWYRQQPGQSLTLIATANQGSEATYESGFVIDKFPISRPNLTFSTLTVSNMSPEDSSIYLCSVRGGSRNTEAFFGQGTRLTVV.

The gene calls are TRBV13 and TRBJ2-6; a weak D match, TRBD1 (5 bases). Germline CDR1 and CDR2: PRHDT and FYEKMQ (reference sequence). V shed 2 bases and J shed 4 bases, with 9 bases lying between them. The CDR3 totals 15 residues. The CDR3 loop reads CASSLQGSGANVLTF. The CDR3 DNA reads as TGTGCCAGCAGCTTACAGGGTTCCGGGGCCAACGTCCTGACTTTC.

V is TRBV3-1 (or the pseudogene TRBV3-2) and J is TRBJ1-2; D remains ambiguous. V was pared by 5 bases and J by 8 bases, with 15 bases between. The CDR3 is made up of 13 amino acids. The germline CDR1 and CDR2 sequences are LGHDT and YNNKEL (reference sequence). This CDR3 is CASSFRSVEGYTF. The CDR3 bases are TGTGCCAGCAGCTTCCGTAGCGTGGAGGGCTACACCTTC.

Of note for this clone: It may be a read error: a sequence one base away is much more abundant. Additional DNA sequences in this sample encode the identical CDR3. The CDR3 reads CASSDGTSGTDTQYF. The CDR3 DNA reads as TGTGCCAGCAGTGACGGGACTAGCGGCACAGATACGCAGTATTTT. This chain connects TRBV6-4 to TRBJ2-3; the match to TRBD2 covers 10 bases. Per the germline V gene, CDR1 is MRHNA and CDR2 is SNTAGT. V shed 2 bases and J 1 base; nucleotides not matched to a gene: 0. CDR3 length: 15 amino acids.

In its sample, this clone was seen once. The genes are TRBV7-9 and TRBJ1-1, with a weak D call TRBD1 (6 bases). The germline V and J ends were trimmed by 5 bases and 4 bases, with 29 bases remaining between them. Germline-derived CDR1 and CDR2 are SEHNR and FQNEAQ (reference sequence). This CDR3 contains 19 residues. The CDR3 here is CASSPIKIVGRGLGTEAFF. DNA of the CDR3: TGTGCCAGCAGCCCCATTAAAATTGTAGGCAGGGGCTTGGGCACTGAAGCTTTCTTT.